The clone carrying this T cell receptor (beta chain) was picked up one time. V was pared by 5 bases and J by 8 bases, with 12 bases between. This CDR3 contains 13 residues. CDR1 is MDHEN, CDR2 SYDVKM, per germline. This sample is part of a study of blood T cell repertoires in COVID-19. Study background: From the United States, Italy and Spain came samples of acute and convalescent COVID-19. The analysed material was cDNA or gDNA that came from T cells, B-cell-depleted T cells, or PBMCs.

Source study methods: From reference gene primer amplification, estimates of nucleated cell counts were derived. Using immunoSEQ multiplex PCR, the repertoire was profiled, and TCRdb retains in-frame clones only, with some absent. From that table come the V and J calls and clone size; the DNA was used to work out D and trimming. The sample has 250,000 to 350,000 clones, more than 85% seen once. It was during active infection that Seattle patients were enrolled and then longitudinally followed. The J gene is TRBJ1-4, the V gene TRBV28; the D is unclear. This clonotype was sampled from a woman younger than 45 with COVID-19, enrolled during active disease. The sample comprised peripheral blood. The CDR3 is CASSPRTPEKLFF. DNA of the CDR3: TGTGCCAGCAGTCCGAGAACCCCAGAAAAACTGTTTTTT. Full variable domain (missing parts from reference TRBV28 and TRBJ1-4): DVKVTQSSRYLVKRTGEKVFLECVQDMDHENMFWYRQDPGLGLRLIYFSYDVKMKEKGDIPEGYSVSREKKERFSLILESASTNQTSMYLCASSPRTPEKLFFGSGTQLSVL.